The sequence of this T cell receptor (beta chain) was determined in a study of blood T cells in healthy people across ages. As for this clonotype: Its antigen is undetermined.

Study observations and caveats: Unsorted PBMC material precluded a definitive naive versus antigen-experienced comparison. Long-lived donors exceeded aged donors in naive CD4+ cells and diversity.

The germline CDR1 and CDR2 sequences are SEHNR and FQNEAQ (reference sequence). V was clipped by 5 bases and J by 4 bases; unmatched bases: 7. The CDR3 spans 16 residues. Then a second PCR, running roughly 7 to 11 cycles, was carried out with a sample-barcoded 5' primer and a J-beta primer mix. TCRdb passed the 5' RACE reads through MiXCR, listing each CDR3 protein once. In the table there are about 1 million distinct CDR3 sequences, 45% of which are singletons. Donation came from healthy Caucasian individuals in Russia who were aged 6 to 90. This clonotype originated in a woman in her sixties or seventies in good health. The sequenced sample consisted of blood. This rearrangement joins TRBV7-9 to TRBJ2-5, with 13 nucleotides matching TRBD2. The CDR3 loop reads CASSQLAGGPGETQYF. The CDR3 region has the DNA TGTGCCAGCAGCCAACTAGCGGGAGGGCCAGGAGAGACCCAGTACTTC.